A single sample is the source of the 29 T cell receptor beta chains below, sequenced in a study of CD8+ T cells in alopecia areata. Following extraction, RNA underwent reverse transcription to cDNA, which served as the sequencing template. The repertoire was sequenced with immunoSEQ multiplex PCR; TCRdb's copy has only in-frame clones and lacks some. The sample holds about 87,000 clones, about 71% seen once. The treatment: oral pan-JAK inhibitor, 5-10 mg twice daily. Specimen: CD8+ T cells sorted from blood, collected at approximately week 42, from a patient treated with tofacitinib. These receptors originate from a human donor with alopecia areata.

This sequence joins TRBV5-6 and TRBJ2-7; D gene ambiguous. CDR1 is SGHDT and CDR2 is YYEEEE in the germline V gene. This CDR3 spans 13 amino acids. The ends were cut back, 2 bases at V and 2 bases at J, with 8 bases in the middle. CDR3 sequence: CASSFDGPYEQYF. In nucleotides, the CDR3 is TGTGCCAGCAGCTTCGACGGTCCCTACGAGCAGTACTTC.

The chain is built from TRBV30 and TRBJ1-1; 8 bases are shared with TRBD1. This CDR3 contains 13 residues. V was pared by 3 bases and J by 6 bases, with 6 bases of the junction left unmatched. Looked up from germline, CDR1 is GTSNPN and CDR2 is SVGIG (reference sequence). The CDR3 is CAWSLQGGSEAFF. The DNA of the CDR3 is TGTGCCTGGAGCTTACAGGGGGGGTCTGAAGCTTTCTTT.

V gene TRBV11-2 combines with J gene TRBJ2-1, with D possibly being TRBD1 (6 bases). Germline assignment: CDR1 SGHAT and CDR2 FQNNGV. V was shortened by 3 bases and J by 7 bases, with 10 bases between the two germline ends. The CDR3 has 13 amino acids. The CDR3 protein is CASSFRQANEQFF. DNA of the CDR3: TGTGCCAGCAGCTTCAGACAGGCGAATGAGCAGTTCTTC. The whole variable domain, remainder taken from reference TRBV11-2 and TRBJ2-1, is EAGVAQSPRYKIIEKRQSVAFWCNPISGHATLYWYQQILGQGPKLLIQFQNNGVVDDSQLPKDRFSAERLKGVDSTLKIQPAKLEDSAVYLCASSFRQANEQFFGPGTRLTVL.

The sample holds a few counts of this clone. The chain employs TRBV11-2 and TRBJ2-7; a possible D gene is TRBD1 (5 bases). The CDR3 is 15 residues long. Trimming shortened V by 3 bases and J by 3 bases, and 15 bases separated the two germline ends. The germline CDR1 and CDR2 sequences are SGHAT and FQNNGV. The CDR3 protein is CASSFYPQGYYEQYF. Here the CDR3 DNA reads TGTGCCAGCAGCTTTTATCCGCAGGGTTACTACGAGCAGTACTTC.

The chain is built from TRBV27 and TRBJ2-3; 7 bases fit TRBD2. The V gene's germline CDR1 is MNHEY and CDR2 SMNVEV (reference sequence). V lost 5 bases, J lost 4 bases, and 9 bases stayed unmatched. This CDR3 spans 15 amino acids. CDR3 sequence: CASSPPASGADTQYF. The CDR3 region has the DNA TGTGCCAGCAGTCCGCCGGCTAGCGGAGCAGATACGCAGTATTTT.

CDR3 protein: CASSRLMNTEAFF. The CDR3 nucleotides read TGTGCCAGCAGCCGACTCATGAACACTGAAGCTTTCTTT. V is TRBV28 and J is TRBJ1-1; no clear D gene. The CDR3 contains 13 residues. Deletions cut 6 bases from V and 0 bases from J, with 8 bases between. Per the germline V gene, CDR1 is MDHEN and CDR2 is SYDVKM.

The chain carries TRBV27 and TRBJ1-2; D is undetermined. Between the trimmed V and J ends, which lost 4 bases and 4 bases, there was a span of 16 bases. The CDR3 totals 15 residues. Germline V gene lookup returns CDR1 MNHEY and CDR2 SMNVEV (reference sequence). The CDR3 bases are TGTGCCAGCAGTTCGACCCCCGCGGCCCTCTATGGCTACACCTTC. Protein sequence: CASSSTPAALYGYTF.

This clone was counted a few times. CDR3 sequence (DNA): TGTGCCAGCAGCCAAGAAGGAGGGTACACTGAAGCTTTCTTT. Its translation is CASSQEGGYTEAFF. This chain links TRBV4-2 with TRBJ1-1; D is uncertain. Trimming took 0 bases from V and 3 from J, leaving 8 bases between them. CDR1 LGHNA and CDR2 YNFKEQ come from the germline V gene. The CDR3 spans 14 residues.

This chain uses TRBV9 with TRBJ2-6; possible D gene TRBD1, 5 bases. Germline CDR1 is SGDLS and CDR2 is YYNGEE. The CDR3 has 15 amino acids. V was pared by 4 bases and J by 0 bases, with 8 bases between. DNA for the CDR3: TGTGCCAGCAGCACCAGGGTCTCTGGGGCCAACGTCCTGACTTTC. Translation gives CASSTRVSGANVLTF.

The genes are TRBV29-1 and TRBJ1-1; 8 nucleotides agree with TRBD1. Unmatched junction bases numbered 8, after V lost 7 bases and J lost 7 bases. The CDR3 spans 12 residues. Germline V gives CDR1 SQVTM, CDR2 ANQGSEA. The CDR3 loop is CSGMTGADEAFF. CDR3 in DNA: TGCAGCGGTATGACAGGGGCCGATGAAGCTTTCTTT.

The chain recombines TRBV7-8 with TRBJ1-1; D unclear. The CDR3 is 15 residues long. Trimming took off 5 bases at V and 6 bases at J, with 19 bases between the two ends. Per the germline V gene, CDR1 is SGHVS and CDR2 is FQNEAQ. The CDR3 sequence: CASSLRSGNWAEAFF. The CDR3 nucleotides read TGTGCCAGCAGCCTCCGGAGCGGGAATTGGGCTGAAGCTTTCTTT.

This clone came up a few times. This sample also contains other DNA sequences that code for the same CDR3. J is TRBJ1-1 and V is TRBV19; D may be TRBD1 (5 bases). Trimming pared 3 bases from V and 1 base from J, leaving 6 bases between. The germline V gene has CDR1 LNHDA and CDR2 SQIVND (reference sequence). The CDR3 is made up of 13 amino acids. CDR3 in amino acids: CASSIGGNTEAFF. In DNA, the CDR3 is TGTGCCAGTAGTATCGGGGGGAACACTGAAGCTTTCTTT.

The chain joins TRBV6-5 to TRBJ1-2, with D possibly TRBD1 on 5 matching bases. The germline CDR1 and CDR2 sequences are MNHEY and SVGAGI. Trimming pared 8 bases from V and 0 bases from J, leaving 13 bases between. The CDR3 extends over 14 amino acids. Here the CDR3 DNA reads TGTGCCAGCGGATGGGGGGAGTCTAACTATGGCTACACCTTC. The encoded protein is CASGWGESNYGYTF.

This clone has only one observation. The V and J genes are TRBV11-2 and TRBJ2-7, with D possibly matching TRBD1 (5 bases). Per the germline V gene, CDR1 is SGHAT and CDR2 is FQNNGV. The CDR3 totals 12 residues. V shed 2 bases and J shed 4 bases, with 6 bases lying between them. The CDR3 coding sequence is TGTGCCAGCAGCTTATGGACATACGAGCAGTACTTC. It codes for CASSLWTYEQYF.

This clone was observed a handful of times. CDR3 DNA: TGTGCCAGCAGTATAGACAGAAACATTCAGTACTTC. The encoded protein is CASSIDRNIQYF. The rearrangement joins TRBV6-1 to TRBJ2-4; maybe TRBD1 (5 bases). CDR3 length: 12 amino acids. Germline V gives CDR1 MNHNS, CDR2 SASEGT. V dropped 5 bases and J dropped 6 bases, with 8 bases sitting between them.

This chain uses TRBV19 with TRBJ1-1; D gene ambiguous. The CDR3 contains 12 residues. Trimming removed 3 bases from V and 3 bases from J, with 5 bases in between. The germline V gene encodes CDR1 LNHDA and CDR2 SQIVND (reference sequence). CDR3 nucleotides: TGTGCCAGTAGTATTGATTACACTGAAGCTTTCTTT. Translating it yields CASSIDYTEAFF. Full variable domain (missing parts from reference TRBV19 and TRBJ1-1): DGGITQSPKYLFRKEGQNVTLSCEQNLNHDAMYWYRQDPGQGLRLIYYSQIVNDFQKGDIAEGYSVSREKKESFPLTVTSAQKNPTAFYLCASSIDYTEAFFGQGTRLTVV.

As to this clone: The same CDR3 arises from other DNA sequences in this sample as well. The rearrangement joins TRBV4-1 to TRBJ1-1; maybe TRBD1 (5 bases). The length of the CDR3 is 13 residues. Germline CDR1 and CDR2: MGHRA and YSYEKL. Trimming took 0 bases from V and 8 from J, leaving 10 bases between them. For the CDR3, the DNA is TGCGCCAGCAGCCAAGACGGGGGTACCGAAGCTTTCTTT. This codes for CASSQDGGTEAFF.

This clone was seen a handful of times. The CDR3 sequence is CASSEGDRGTEAFF. The CDR3 nucleotides read TGTGCCAGCAGTGAAGGGGACAGGGGGACTGAAGCTTTCTTT. The chain employs TRBV2 and TRBJ1-1, with 11 bases matching TRBD1. The CDR3 totals 14 residues. V shed 1 base, J shed 5 bases, and the junction held 0 bases outside the gene matches. Germline CDR1 is SNHLY and CDR2 is FYNNEI.

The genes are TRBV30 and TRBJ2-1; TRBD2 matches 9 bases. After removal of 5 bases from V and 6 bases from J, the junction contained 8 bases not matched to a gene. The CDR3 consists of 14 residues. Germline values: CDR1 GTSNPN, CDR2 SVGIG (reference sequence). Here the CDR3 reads CAWSSGTSFNEQFF. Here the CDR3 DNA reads TGTGCCTGGTCCTCCGGGACTAGCTTCAATGAGCAGTTCTTC.

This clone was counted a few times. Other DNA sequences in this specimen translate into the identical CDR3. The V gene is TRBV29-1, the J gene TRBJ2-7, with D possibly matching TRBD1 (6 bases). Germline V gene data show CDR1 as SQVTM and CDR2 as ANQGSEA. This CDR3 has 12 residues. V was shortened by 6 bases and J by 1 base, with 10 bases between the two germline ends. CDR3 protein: CSVLDSSYEQYF. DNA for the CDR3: TGCAGCGTCCTGGACAGTTCCTACGAGCAGTACTTC.

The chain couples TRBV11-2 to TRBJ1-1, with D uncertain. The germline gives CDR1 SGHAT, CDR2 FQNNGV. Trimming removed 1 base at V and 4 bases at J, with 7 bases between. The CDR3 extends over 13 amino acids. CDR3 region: CASSLGLGTEAFF. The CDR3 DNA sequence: TGTGCCAGCAGCTTAGGGCTGGGCACTGAAGCTTTCTTT.

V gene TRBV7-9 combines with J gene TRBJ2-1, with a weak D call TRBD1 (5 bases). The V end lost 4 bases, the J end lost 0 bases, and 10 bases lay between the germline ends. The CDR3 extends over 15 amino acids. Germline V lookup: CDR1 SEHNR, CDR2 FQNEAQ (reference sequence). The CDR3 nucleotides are TGTGCCAGCAGCTCTACAGGAAGCTCCTACAATGAGCAGTTCTTC. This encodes CASSSTGSSYNEQFF.

CDR3 sequence (DNA): TGTGCCAGCAGAAAATACGAGCAGTACTTC. Protein product: CASRKYEQYF. The rearrangement uses TRBV28 and TRBJ2-7; no firm D call. The germline gives CDR1 MDHEN, CDR2 SYDVKM. V lost 6 bases, J lost 4 bases, and 4 bases lay in between. The CDR3 has 10 residues.

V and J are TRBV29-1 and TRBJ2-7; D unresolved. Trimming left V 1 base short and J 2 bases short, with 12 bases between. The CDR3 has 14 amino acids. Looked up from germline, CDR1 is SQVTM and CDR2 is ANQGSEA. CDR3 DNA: TGCAGCGTTGAAGGGGCAGGCACCGCCTACGAGCAGTACTTC. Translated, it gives CSVEGAGTAYEQYF.

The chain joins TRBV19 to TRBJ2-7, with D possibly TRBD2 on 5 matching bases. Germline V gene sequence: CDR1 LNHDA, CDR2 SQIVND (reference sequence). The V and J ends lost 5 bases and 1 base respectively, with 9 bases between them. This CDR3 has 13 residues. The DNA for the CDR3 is TGTGCCAGTAGTCCACGGGGTTCCTACGAGCAGTACTTC. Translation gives CASSPRGSYEQYF.

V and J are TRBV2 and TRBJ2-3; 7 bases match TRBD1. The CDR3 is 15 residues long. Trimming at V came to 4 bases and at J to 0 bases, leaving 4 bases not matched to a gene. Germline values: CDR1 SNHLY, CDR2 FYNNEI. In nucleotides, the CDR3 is TGTGCCAGCAGTGCTGGGACAGCGAGCACAGATACGCAGTATTTT. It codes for CASSAGTASTDTQYF.

The CDR3 reads CTTGPGGSGGYTF. The DNA of the CDR3 is TGCACAACGGGACCAGGGGGCTCGGGTGGCTACACCTTC. V is TRBV29-1 and J is TRBJ1-2; 8 positions agree with TRBD1. Germline V gene data show CDR1 as SQVTM and CDR2 as ANQGSEA. The CDR3 totals 13 residues.

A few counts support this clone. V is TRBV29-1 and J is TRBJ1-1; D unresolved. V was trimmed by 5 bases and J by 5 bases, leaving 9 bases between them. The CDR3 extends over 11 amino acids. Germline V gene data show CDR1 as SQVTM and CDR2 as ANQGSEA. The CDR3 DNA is TGCAGCGTTCGGGGAGGGACTGAAGCTTTCTTT. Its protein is CSVRGGTEAFF.

CDR3: CASSIVGATEAFF. The CDR3 bases are TGTGCCAGTAGTATAGTCGGTGCCACTGAAGCTTTCTTT. This sequence joins TRBV19 and TRBJ1-1; no clear D. Per germline, CDR1 LNHDA and CDR2 SQIVND (reference sequence). The CDR3 has 13 residues. V lost 1 base and J 4 bases, leaving 7 bases between the germline ends.